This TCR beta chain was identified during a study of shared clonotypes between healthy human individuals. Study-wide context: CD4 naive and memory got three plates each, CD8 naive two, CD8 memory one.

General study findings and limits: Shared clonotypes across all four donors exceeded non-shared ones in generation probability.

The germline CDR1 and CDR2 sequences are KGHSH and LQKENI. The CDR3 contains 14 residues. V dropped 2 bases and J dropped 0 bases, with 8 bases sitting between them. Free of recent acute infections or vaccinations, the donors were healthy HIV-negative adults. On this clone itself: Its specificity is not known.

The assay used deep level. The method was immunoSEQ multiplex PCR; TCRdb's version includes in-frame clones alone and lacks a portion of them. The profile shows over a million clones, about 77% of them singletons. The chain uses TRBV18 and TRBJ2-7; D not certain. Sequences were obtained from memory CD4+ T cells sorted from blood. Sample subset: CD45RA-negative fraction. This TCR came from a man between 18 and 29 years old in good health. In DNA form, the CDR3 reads TGTGCCAGCTCACCAGTTTGGGGCTCCTACGAGCAGTACTTC. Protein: CASSPVWGSYEQYF.